Listed below are T cell receptor beta chains from one sample, sequenced in a study of CD8 T cells in Susac syndrome. Each CDR3 protein is one row after TCRdb ran MiXCR on the immunoSEQ multiplex PCR reads. The sample has over 150,000 distinct CDR3 sequences; approximately 93% are singletons. The sample taken for sequencing was CD4+ T cells from PBMCs. The source is a human donor with multiple sclerosis. Both conserved end residues are part of each CDR3. The D gene is left open where the match is weak. Size tells how often a clone was seen (once, few, many) or the class of an expanded clone, and some rows leave it out.

v_call	d_call	clone_size	j_call	cdr3_nt	cdr3_aa
TRBV2	-	-	TRBJ1-5	TGTGCCAGCAGTGAAAGGACGGGTAATCAGCCCCAGCATTTT	CASSERTGNQPQHF
TRBV5-6	TRBD1	-	TRBJ2-2	TGTGCCAGCAGCTTGACAGGGGTAAAAACCGGGGAGCTGTTTTTT	CASSLTGVKTGELFF
TRBV5-1	-	-	TRBJ1-2	TGCGCCAGCAGCTTGATGGGGGTGGAAGGCTACACCTTC	CASSLMGVEGYTF
TRBV19	-	-	TRBJ2-5	TGTGCCAGTAGTACCCTGGACGGAAACGGAGAGACCCAGTACTTC	CASSTLDGNGETQYF
TRBV28	-	few	TRBJ2-7	TGTGCCAGCAGACAGGTCTCCTACGAGCAGTACTTC	CASRQVSYEQYF
TRBV28	-	-	TRBJ2-3	TGTGCCAGCAATGGGGACAGCACAGATACGCAGTATTTT	CASNGDSTDTQYF
TRBV12-3/TRBV12-4	-	-	TRBJ2-7	TGTGCCAGCAGTTTTAACGGGGGAGGCTACGAGCAGTACTTC	CASSFNGGGYEQYF
TRBV18	TRBD1	once	TRBJ2-5	TGTGCCAGCTCACCGGGACAGGGGATGTGGGAGACCCAGTACTTC	CASSPGQGMWETQYF
TRBV27	-	-	TRBJ1-5	TGTGCCAGCAGTAACCATCAGGCGGGGCAGCCCCAGCATTTT	CASSNHQAGQPQHF
TRBV3-1	TRBD1	-	TRBJ1-2	TGTGCCAGCAGCCCTGACAGGGCCCCCAACTATGGCTACACCTTC	CASSPDRAPNYGYTF
TRBV7-3	TRBD1	-	TRBJ2-1	TGTGCCAGCAGCCCACTCCGGGGACAGGGGGCAGGCGAGCAGTTCTTC	CASSPLRGQGAGEQFF
TRBV7-2	-	-	TRBJ2-5	TGTGCCAGCAGCTTCACGGGACTCCTCGGGGAGACCCAGTACTTC	CASSFTGLLGETQYF
TRBV2	TRBD2	-	TRBJ2-7	TGTGCCAGCACCGCGGGAGGGTTCTACGAGCAGTACTTC	CASTAGGFYEQYF
TRBV20-1	-	-	TRBJ2-1	TGCAGTGCTCGCCCGGCGAGCTCCTACAATGAGCAGTTCTTC	CSARPASSYNEQFF
TRBV5-1	-	-	TRBJ2-7	TGCGCCAGCAGCCTCGAACAGGGCTACGAGCAGTACTTC	CASSLEQGYEQYF
TRBV14	-	-	TRBJ2-5	TGTGCCAGCAGCCAAGATCGGCTACCCAAGGAGACCCAGTACTTC	CASSQDRLPKETQYF
TRBV28	TRBD1	-	TRBJ1-3	TGTGCCAGCAGTTCCCCCTCAGGGGGTGGAAACACCATATATTTT	CASSSPSGGGNTIYF
TRBV3-1	TRBD1	once	TRBJ1-4	TGTGCCAGCAGCCAACGGACAGGGGAAGAAAAACTGTTTTTT	CASSQRTGEEKLFF
TRBV29-1	-	-	TRBJ1-2	TGCAGCGTAGGAAGGGTAGACGACATTTATGGCTACACCTTC	CSVGRVDDIYGYTF
TRBV27	TRBD1	-	TRBJ2-5	TGTGCCAGCAGTCGGAACCGGGACAGCAAAGAGACCCAGTACTTC	CASSRNRDSKETQYF
TRBV28	-	-	TRBJ2-7	TGTGCCAGCACAACACCGACACCGACCTACGAGCAGTACTTC	CASTTPTPTYEQYF
TRBV5-1	-	-	TRBJ1-4	TGCGCCAGCAGCCTAATCCAGGCATCCAAAGAAAAACTGTTTTTT	CASSLIQASKEKLFF
TRBV4-3	-	-	TRBJ1-5	TGCGCCAGCAGCCAGGCAGTCGGTCAGCCCCAGCATTTT	CASSQAVGQPQHF
TRBV9	-	-	TRBJ2-7	TGTGCCAGCAGCGTAGGAGGCACTAGGGACTACGAGCAGTACTTC	CASSVGGTRDYEQYF
TRBV28	-	-	TRBJ2-7	TGTGCCAGCAGCGTTTATAACGGGGTGGAGGGCTACGAGCAGTACTTC	CASSVYNGVEGYEQYF
TRBV5-1	-	once	TRBJ1-1	TGCGCCAGCAGCTTGGCCTCTACGGGGACTGAAGCTTTCTTT	CASSLASTGTEAFF
TRBV23-1	-	-	TRBJ1-1	TGCACCAGCAGTCGTCACACCCTGAACACTGAAGCTTTCTTT	CTSSRHTLNTEAFF
TRBV6-5	TRBD1	-	TRBJ2-7	TGTGCCAGCAGATCACGATCGGGACAGGGCTACGAGCAGTACTTC	CASRSRSGQGYEQYF
TRBV5-1	-	-	TRBJ2-1	TGCGCCAGCAGCTTGGGGGGAAACTCCTACAATGAGCAGTTCTTC	CASSLGGNSYNEQFF
TRBV5-1	TRBD1	-	TRBJ2-2	TGCGCCAGCAGCTTCGGGACAGCGACGAACACCGGGGAGCTGTTTTTT	CASSFGTATNTGELFF
TRBV7-9	TRBD1	-	TRBJ2-5	TGTGCCAGCAGCTTAAACCGACAGGGCCAAGAGACCCAGTACTTC	CASSLNRQGQETQYF
TRBV4-1	TRBD2	once	TRBJ2-3	TGCGCCAGCAGCCAACCTAGGACTAGCGTCGGTCAAAATACGCAGTATTTT	CASSQPRTSVGQNTQYF
TRBV29-1	-	-	TRBJ2-3	TGCAGCGTTGCGACCCCCACAGATACGCAGTATTTT	CSVATPTDTQYF
TRBV7-2	TRBD2	-	TRBJ2-3	TGTGCCAGCAGTCGTACTAGCGGGTTGGGAGATACGCAGTATTTT	CASSRTSGLGDTQYF
TRBV20-1	-	-	TRBJ1-2	TGCAGTGCTAGACTGCAGGGGATAGGTGGCTACACCTTC	CSARLQGIGGYTF
TRBV5-1	TRBD2	few	TRBJ2-1	TGCGCCAGCAGCCCGGGACTAGCGGGAGGAACTGCGAATGAGCAGTTCTTC	CASSPGLAGGTANEQFF
TRBV3-1	TRBD2	-	TRBJ2-1	TGTGCCAGCAGCCACTCCGGGACTAGCGGGGGGGAGCAGTTCTTC	CASSHSGTSGGEQFF
TRBV27	TRBD2	-	TRBJ2-3	TGTGCCAGCAGTTTACTAGCGGGAGTCCCAGATACGCAGTATTTT	CASSLLAGVPDTQYF
TRBV7-6	TRBD2	-	TRBJ2-1	TGTGCCAGCAGCTACCGGACTAGCGGGACCCAGTTCTTC	CASSYRTSGTQFF
TRBV5-1	TRBD2	-	TRBJ2-5	TGCGCCAGCACTCTCGGGGGGGACCCCCTTACTGCCCAGTACTTC	CASTLGGDPLTAQYF
TRBV30	-	-	TRBJ2-6	TGTGCCTGGAGTAAAGTAGGAGGGGCCAACGTCCTGACTTTC	CAWSKVGGANVLTF
TRBV3-1	-	-	TRBJ2-1	TGTGCCAGCAGCCAAGTCCGGGGCAGCTCCAATGAGCAGTTCTTC	CASSQVRGSSNEQFF
TRBV5-4	TRBD1	-	TRBJ1-2	TGTGCCAGCAGCTTCGGGGGACAGGGGAAGGCGGCTAAAAGTCAAAGTGGCTACACCTTC	CASSFGGQGKAAKSQSGYTF